The 25 T cell receptor beta chains listed next were all sequenced from one sample in a study of OX40 agonist ivuxolimab in advanced cancers. Assay used: immunoSEQ multiplex PCR; TCRdb lists only in-frame clones, some missing. The sample yields approximately 40,000 clones, 85% to 90% seen once. The sample was CD4+ or CD8+ T cells sorted from blood, taken in a trial of the OX40 agonist ivuxolimab. All receptors come from an adult with an advanced solid tumor such as melanoma, head and neck, liver or kidney cancer.

The chain links TRBV4-1 to TRBJ2-3, with 7 bases that match TRBD2. There are 14 residues in the CDR3. Germline V CDR1 and CDR2: MGHRA, YSYEKL. The J segment lost 4 bases and the V segment lost 2 bases, leaving 3 bases of the junction unmatched. CDR3 residues: CASSQSTSSDTQYF. CDR3 sequence (DNA): TGCGCCAGCAGCCAATCGACTAGCTCAGATACGCAGTATTTT.

The V gene is TRBV19, the J gene TRBJ1-3; D remains ambiguous. V was clipped by 5 bases and J by 0 bases, with 11 bases between them. The CDR3 loop spans 15 amino acids. Per germline, CDR1 LNHDA and CDR2 SQIVND (reference sequence). CDR3 amino acids: CASSVSGSSGNTIYF. Here the CDR3 DNA reads TGTGCCAGTAGTGTTTCGGGGTCCTCTGGAAACACCATATATTTT. The variable domain in full, completed from reference TRBV19 and TRBJ1-3, reads DGGITQSPKYLFRKEGQNVTLSCEQNLNHDAMYWYRQDPGQGLRLIYYSQIVNDFQKGDIAEGYSVSREKKESFPLTVTSAQKNPTAFYLCASSVSGSSGNTIYFGEGSWLTVV.

J is TRBJ1-1 and V is TRBV28; 7 bases line up with TRBD1. The CDR3 covers 14 residues. Germline CDR1 and CDR2: MDHEN and SYDVKM. V trimming: 6 bases; J trimming: 3 bases; junction bases outside the gene matches: 7. The CDR3 reads CASRRQGADTEAFF. DNA for the CDR3: TGTGCCAGCAGAAGACAGGGCGCGGACACTGAAGCTTTCTTT.

The chain has TRBV19 and TRBJ2-3; 8 positions agree with TRBD2. The V and J ends lost 5 bases and 0 bases, in that order; junction bases with no gene match: 7. Germline-derived CDR1 and CDR2 are LNHDA and SQIVND (reference sequence). The CDR3 loop spans 16 amino acids. This chain's CDR3 is CASSSLADTSTDTQYF. The CDR3 DNA reads as TGTGCCAGTAGTTCACTAGCGGATACGAGCACAGATACGCAGTATTTT.

CDR3 loop: CASRPDRSSYEQYF. CDR3 sequence (DNA): TGTGCCAGCAGGCCGGACAGGAGCTCCTACGAGCAGTACTTC. The V call is TRBV7-9, the J call TRBJ2-7, with TRBD1 matching over 7 bases. Per germline, CDR1 SEHNR and CDR2 FQNEAQ (reference sequence). V shed 6 bases and J 0 bases; nucleotides not matched to a gene: 5. The CDR3 is 14 amino acids. Combining the CDR3 with reference TRBV7-9 and TRBJ2-7 gives the whole variable domain DTGVSQNPRHKITKRGQNVTFRCDPISEHNRLYWYRQTLGQGPEFLTYFQNEAQLEKSRLLSDRFSAERPKGSFSTLEIQRTEQGDSAMYLCASRPDRSSYEQYFGPGTRLTVT.

Relative to its sample, this clone is hyperexpanded. The DNA of the CDR3 is TGTGCCAGCAGACTAGGACAGAACTATGGCTACACCTTC. Translation: CASRLGQNYGYTF. The chain is built from TRBV28 and TRBJ1-2; maybe TRBD1 (6 bases). V was clipped by 6 bases and J by 2 bases, with 10 bases between them. CDR3 length equals 13 residues. Germline CDR1 MDHEN, CDR2 SYDVKM.

About this clone: In this CDR3 the conserved last residue, phenylalanine or tryptophan, is missing, so a read error is likely. The chain employs TRBV5-1 and TRBJ2-7; D gene unclear. The CDR3 is 13 amino acids. Germline CDR1 SGHRS, CDR2 YFSETQ. V was clipped by 0 bases and J by 2 bases, with 6 bases between them. This CDR3 is CASSLGSTYEQYL. In nucleotides, the CDR3 is TGCGCCAGCAGCTTGGGCAGCACCTACGAGCAGTACCTC.

This rearrangement joins TRBV6-6 to TRBJ1-4; 8 nucleotides agree with TRBD1. Trimming at V came to 7 bases and at J to 10 bases, leaving 8 bases not matched to a gene. The CDR3 consists of 13 residues. The germline CDR1 and CDR2 sequences are MNHNY and SVGAGI (reference sequence). The CDR3, as DNA: TGTGCCAGCAAAAGGACAGGGTCGGGAAAACTGTTTTTT. It encodes CASKRTGSGKLFF.

The rearrangement joins TRBV5-6 to TRBJ2-2; 8 bases map to TRBD2. J lost 6 bases, V lost 0 bases, and 1 base had no gene match. The CDR3 consists of 14 residues. The germline CDR1 and CDR2 sequences are SGHDT and YYEEEE. Here the CDR3 reads CASSLAGGAGELFF. In nucleotides, the CDR3 is TGTGCCAGCAGCTTGGCCGGGGGGGCCGGGGAGCTGTTTTTT. Looking up the rest from reference TRBV5-6 and TRBJ2-2 gives the full variable domain: DAGVTQSPTHLIKTRGQQVTLRCSPKSGHDTVSWYQQALGQGPQFIFQYYEEEERQRGNFPDRFSGHQFPNYSSELNVNALLLGDSALYLCASSLAGGAGELFFGEGSRLTVL.

This clone was seen just once. The gene calls are TRBV2 and TRBJ2-7; TRBD1 matches 7 bases. V trimming: 6 bases; J trimming: 1 base; junction bases outside the gene matches: 0. The CDR3 runs to 12 residues. The germline V gene has CDR1 SNHLY and CDR2 FYNNEI. As DNA, the CDR3 is TGTGCCAGCAGGGACAGGTCCTACGAGCAGTACTTC. Its translation: CASRDRSYEQYF.

In its sample, this clone was seen once. The chain employs TRBV28 and TRBJ2-1, with D maybe TRBD2 (5 bases). With 5 bases removed from V and 10 bases from J, the gap between germline ends came to 9 bases. Germline-derived CDR1 and CDR2 are MDHEN and SYDVKM. This CDR3 spans 11 amino acids. This CDR3 is CASSAADEQFF. The CDR3 region has the DNA TGTGCCAGCAGTGCAGCGGACGAGCAGTTCTTC.

The chain uses TRBV9 and TRBJ2-1, with a possible D match to TRBD2 (5 bases). Germline V lookup: CDR1 SGDLS, CDR2 YYNGEE. The CDR3 extends over 16 amino acids. V was shortened by 0 bases and J by 2 bases, with 12 bases between the two germline ends. In DNA form, the CDR3 reads TGTGCCAGCAGCGTAGAACTCCAGCGGCCCTACAATGAGCAGTTCTTC. Its translation is CASSVELQRPYNEQFF.

The genes are TRBV9 and TRBJ2-2; possibly TRBD2 for D (5 bases). The V end was cut by 3 bases, the J end by 6 bases, with 15 bases between. Per germline, CDR1 SGDLS and CDR2 YYNGEE. CDR3 length: 15 residues. The CDR3 region has the DNA TGTGCCAGCAGCGCGAGGCTAGCCCGGGCCGGGGAGCTGTTTTTT. It encodes CASSARLARAGELFF.

This clone has a single count. The V gene is TRBV12-2, the J gene TRBJ2-7. TRBV12-2 is a pseudogene segment. CDR3 size: 16 residues. Here the CDR3 DNA reads TGTGCAAGTCGCTTAGAATGGAGTACAGTCTCCTACGAGCAGTACTTC. Amino acids: CASRLEWSTVSYEQYF.

The CDR3 sequence: CASSSGQETQYF. CDR3 DNA: TGTGCCAGCAGTTCCGGACAAGAGACCCAGTACTTC. V and J are TRBV6-5 and TRBJ2-5; no clear D. Per germline, CDR1 MNHEY and CDR2 SVGAGI. This CDR3 spans 12 amino acids. Trimming removed 4 bases at V and 2 bases at J, with 5 bases between.

The chain joins TRBV5-8 to TRBJ2-7; D is uncertain. CDR1 and CDR2 (germline): SGHTS, YDEGEE. Trimming cost V 0 bases and J 2 bases, with 6 bases left between them. The CDR3 runs to 13 residues. CDR3 coding DNA: TGTGCCAGCAGCTTGGTATATGCCTACGAGCAGTACTTC. Translated, it gives CASSLVYAYEQYF. The whole variable domain, remainder taken from reference TRBV5-8 and TRBJ2-7, is EAGVTQSPTHLIKTRGQQATLRCSPISGHTSVYWYQQALGLGLQFLLWYDEGEERNRGNFPPRFSGRQFPNYSSELNVNALELEDSALYLCASSLVYAYEQYFGPGTRLTVT.

The V call is TRBV5-4, the J call TRBJ2-2; a weak D match, TRBD1 (6 bases). CDR3 length: 15 residues. From germline, CDR1 is SGHNT and CDR2 YYREEE (reference sequence). V dropped 2 bases and J dropped 5 bases, with 13 bases sitting between them. The CDR3 bases are TGTGCCAGCAGCTTACAACAGGGTAGGACCGGGGAGCTGTTTTTT. Translated: CASSLQQGRTGELFF.

The chain couples TRBV21-1 to TRBJ2-7; TRBD2, the table's D call, was not compared with the DNA. TRBV21-1 is a recognized pseudogene. CDR3 length: 10 amino acids. CDR3 loop: CPNAAGGGYF. DNA for the CDR3: TGTCCCAATGCGGCGGGAGGGGGGTACTTC.

V usage is TRBV5-6 and J usage is TRBJ2-1; 14 nucleotides agree with TRBD2. J lost 8 bases, V lost 3 bases, and 4 bases had no gene match. There are 15 residues in the CDR3. Germline CDR1 reads SGHDT; CDR2 reads YYEEEE. CDR3 sequence: CASSSPTSGRDEQFF. Written as DNA, the CDR3 is TGTGCCAGCAGCTCACCGACTAGCGGGAGGGATGAGCAGTTCTTC. The full variable domain, in which reference TRBV5-6 and TRBJ2-1 provide the parts outside the CDR3, is DAGVTQSPTHLIKTRGQQVTLRCSPKSGHDTVSWYQQALGQGPQFIFQYYEEEERQRGNFPDRFSGHQFPNYSSELNVNALLLGDSALYLCASSSPTSGRDEQFFGPGTRLTVL.

The gene calls are TRBV29-1 and TRBJ2-5; TRBD2 agrees at 12 bases. Germline V gene sequence: CDR1 SQVTM, CDR2 ANQGSEA. J was trimmed by 4 bases and V by 1 base; bases with no gene match: 10. The CDR3 has 17 residues. CDR3 nucleotide sequence: TGCAGCGTTGAAGGGCCCCGACTAGCGGGAGTGGGAGAGACCCAGTACTTC. Its translation: CSVEGPRLAGVGETQYF.

This chain joins TRBV9 and TRBJ1-4; D ambiguous. This CDR3 contains 15 residues. The germline V gene encodes CDR1 SGDLS and CDR2 YYNGEE. The V end was cut by 0 bases, the J end by 2 bases, with 8 bases between. The CDR3 reads CASSVEGGTNEKLFF. The DNA of the CDR3 is TGTGCCAGCAGCGTAGAGGGAGGGACTAATGAAAAACTGTTTTTT.

The chain couples TRBV10-1 to TRBJ2-7; no clear D gene. The germline V gene has CDR1 WNHNN and CDR2 SYGVQD (reference sequence). V lost 8 bases and J lost 2, with 22 bases in between. The CDR3 spans 16 residues. The CDR3 DNA reads TGCGCCAGCCCCGGGCAGGAATATACAACTACCTACGAGCAGTACTTC. Residues: CASPGQEYTTTYEQYF.

This clone occurred a few times. The chain couples TRBV6-5 to TRBJ2-7, with D possibly TRBD1 on 6 matching bases. The CDR3 consists of 14 residues. Germline-derived CDR1 and CDR2 are MNHEY and SVGAGI. V lost 5 bases, J lost 2 bases, and 13 bases lay in between. CDR3 nucleotide sequence: TGTGCCAGCAGTATACAGGGATCAGCCTACGAGCAGTACTTC. As protein: CASSIQGSAYEQYF.

V gene TRBV19 combines with J gene TRBJ2-1; 9 bases are shared with TRBD2. This CDR3 has 14 amino acids. Losses at the gene ends were 4 bases for V and 6 bases for J; bases not matched to a gene: 4. Germline CDR1 reads LNHDA; CDR2 reads SQIVND (reference sequence). CDR3 loop: CASSTDSGGNEQFF. CDR3 DNA: TGTGCCAGTAGTACCGATAGCGGGGGCAATGAGCAGTTCTTC.

This chain links TRBV28 with TRBJ2-1; TRBD2 agrees at 11 bases. This CDR3 spans 16 amino acids. The V gene end was trimmed by 5 bases and the J gene end by 3 bases; junction bases not matched to a gene: 6. The V gene's germline CDR1 is MDHEN and CDR2 SYDVKM. The CDR3 is CASSIASGRNYNEQFF. The CDR3 nucleotides are TGTGCCAGCAGTATCGCTAGCGGGAGGAACTACAATGAGCAGTTCTTC.